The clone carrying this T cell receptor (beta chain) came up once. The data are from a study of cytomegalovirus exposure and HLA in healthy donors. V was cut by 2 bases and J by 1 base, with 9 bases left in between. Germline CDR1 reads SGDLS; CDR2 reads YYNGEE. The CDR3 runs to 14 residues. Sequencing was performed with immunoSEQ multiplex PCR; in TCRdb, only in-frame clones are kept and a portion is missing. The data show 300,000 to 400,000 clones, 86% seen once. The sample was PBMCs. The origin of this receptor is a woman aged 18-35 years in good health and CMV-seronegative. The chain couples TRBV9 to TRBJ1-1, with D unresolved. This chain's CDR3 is CASSVRSENTEAFF. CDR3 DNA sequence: TGTGCCAGCAGCGTCCGGTCTGAGAACACTGAAGCTTTCTTT.